This T cell receptor (beta chain) was identified in a study of blood T cell repertoires in COVID-19. How the authors handled the data: Quantification of nucleated cells was approximated via reference gene primer amplification. This table comes from immunoSEQ multiplex PCR, and its TCRdb copy is limited to in-frame clones, with some not included. V, J and clone size reflect that table, while D and trimming were determined from the DNA. The sample yields fewer than 250,000 clones, roughly 91% seen once. The CDR3 is made up of 15 amino acids. Trimming took off 3 bases at V and 6 bases at J, with 14 bases between the two ends. CDR1 MNHNS and CDR2 SASEGT come from the germline V gene.

This clonotype was obtained from a man aged 25-45 years in a cohort exposed to, infected with or recovered from COVID-19 (not recorded which). The chain recombines TRBV6-1 with TRBJ2-2; no clear D. The sequencing sample was made of PBMCs or T cells enriched from blood (not recorded which). The CDR3 nucleotides are TGTGCCAGCAGTGAGAGTATAGCCACTCCCGGGGAGCTGTTTTTT. Its protein is CASSESIATPGELFF.